This record covers a single TCR beta chain. The data are from a study of somatic mutations in cytotoxic T cells in rheumatoid arthritis. Generated by immunoSEQ multiplex PCR, the TCRdb table keeps only in-frame clones and is missing some. The table has about 20,000 clones, roughly nine tenths seen once. Trimming removed 7 bases from V and 4 bases from J; junction bases left unmatched: 2. The length of the CDR3 is 12 residues. CDR1 SGHKS and CDR2 YYEKEE come from the germline V gene (reference sequence). This TCR was sampled from a man aged 35-49 years in good health. Sequences were obtained from CD8+ T cells sorted from blood. The chain is built from TRBV5-5 and TRBJ2-7; TRBD1 aligns across 10 bases. CDR3 amino acids: CASAGQGYEQYF. In nucleotides, the CDR3 is TGTGCCAGCGCGGGACAGGGGTACGAGCAGTACTTC.